The clone carrying this T cell receptor (beta chain) was observed many times. The data were obtained in a study of identical twins. A template switching step contributed a universal primer site, while unique molecular identifiers were present in the cDNA. TCRdb recomputed calls from the 5' RACE reads with MiXCR, one row per CDR3 protein. The sample lists about 530,000 distinct CDR3 sequences, around 22% occurring once. All donors were healthy, and all were Caucasian. This sample also appeared in a second study, on yellow fever vaccine responses in identical twins.

Sequencing was carried out using CD4+ T cells sorted from blood. The source is a woman younger than 30 in good health.

The CDR3 loop is CASSAYRDYGYTF. The CDR3 coding sequence is TGTGCCAGCAGCGCGTACAGGGATTATGGCTACACCTTC. This chain links TRBV7-9 with TRBJ1-2, with D possibly being TRBD1 (6 bases). Germline CDR1 reads SEHNR; CDR2 reads FQNEAQ (reference sequence). V was shortened by 5 bases and J by 5 bases, with 12 bases between the two germline ends. The CDR3 contains 13 residues.